This TCR beta chain was profiled in a study of T cell changes during pregnancy in multiple sclerosis. Assay: immunoSEQ multiplex PCR; the TCRdb copy retains only in-frame clones and omits some. The sample carries tens of thousands of clones, 80% to 95% recorded once. The germline CDR1 and CDR2 sequences are MNHEY and SVGAGI. V trimming: 6 bases; J trimming: 4 bases; junction bases outside the gene matches: 7. CDR3 size: 15 residues. This receptor was taken from a female donor with multiple sclerosis, enrolled in a pregnancy study. The material was peripheral blood, obtained in the second trimester of pregnancy. The chain carries TRBV6-5 and TRBJ2-1; 9 nucleotides align to TRBD1. The CDR3 spells CASRQQGANYNEQFF. The CDR3 DNA sequence: TGTGCCAGCAGGCAACAGGGGGCGAATTACAATGAGCAGTTCTTC.